These 12 T cell receptor beta chains share one sample of origin, sequenced in a study of blood T cell repertoires in COVID-19. Assay used: immunoSEQ multiplex PCR; TCRdb lists only in-frame clones, some missing. The repertoire consists of about 100,000 clones, with 80% to 90% occurring once and the leading ten covering approximately 10%. The sequenced sample was peripheral blood. These receptors were collected from a woman aged 25 to 45 with acute or convalescent COVID-19.

The chain joins TRBV19 to TRBJ1-4; TRBD1 matches 10 bases. V shed 10 bases and J 6 bases; nucleotides not matched to a gene: 11. CDR1 and CDR2 from the germline V gene are LNHDA and SQIVND (reference sequence). This CDR3 has 15 residues. The CDR3 sequence: CATLDRGGMDEKLFF. Written as DNA, the CDR3 is TGTGCCACCTTGGACAGGGGGGGCATGGATGAAAAACTGTTTTTT. Looking up the rest from reference TRBV19 and TRBJ1-4 gives the full variable domain: DGGITQSPKYLFRKEGQNVTLSCEQNLNHDAMYWYRQDPGQGLRLIYYSQIVNDFQKGDIAEGYSVSREKKESFPLTVTSAQKNPTAFYLCATLDRGGMDEKLFFGSGTQLSVL.

The chain uses TRBV14 and TRBJ1-6; TRBD1 agrees at 7 bases. Germline CDR1 is SGHDN and CDR2 is FVKESK. V was pared by 4 bases and J by 0 bases, with 15 bases of the junction left unmatched. The CDR3 has 20 amino acids. The CDR3 DNA is TGTGCCAGCAGCCGCTCGCAGACAGGGCGGCTGTACTCCTATAATTCACCCCTCCACTTT. This encodes CASSRSQTGRLYSYNSPLHF.

This clone was seen a few times. The V and J genes are TRBV6-4 and TRBJ1-2, with TRBD1 identical over 12 bases. After removal of 3 bases from V and 4 bases from J, the junction contained 6 bases not matched to a gene. CDR3 length: 16 amino acids. Germline-derived CDR1 and CDR2 are MRHNA and SNTAGT. The CDR3 reads CASSEEGTGGFYGYTF. Here the CDR3 DNA reads TGTGCCAGCAGTGAGGAAGGGACAGGGGGCTTCTATGGCTACACCTTC.

The chain links TRBV30 to TRBJ1-2; D is undetermined. The germline V gene encodes CDR1 GTSNPN and CDR2 SVGIG (reference sequence). This CDR3 region has 14 residues. V shed 2 bases and J shed 1 base, with 11 bases lying between them. CDR3 region: CAWSPGSLNYGYTF. The DNA of the CDR3 is TGTGCCTGGAGTCCCGGGAGCCTTAACTATGGCTACACCTTC.

This clone is a singleton in its sample. The chain links TRBV6-6 to TRBJ1-2, with a tentative D call TRBD1 (6 bases). V was pared by 2 bases and J by 13 bases, with 17 bases between. Per the germline V gene, CDR1 is MNHNY and CDR2 is SVGAGI (reference sequence). This CDR3 contains 13 residues. The CDR3 sequence is CASSYGGRSQGTF. The CDR3 nucleotides read TGTGCCAGCAGTTACGGGGGCAGGAGTCAAGGCACCTTC.

In this sample, this clone turned up once. The V call is TRBV6-5, the J call TRBJ1-2; tentatively, D is TRBD1 (6 bases). CDR1 and CDR2 (germline): MNHEY, SVGAGI. This CDR3 region has 16 residues. Deletions cut 0 bases from V and 2 bases from J, with 13 bases between. CDR3 DNA sequence: TGTGCCAGCAGTTACTCGCCTGGGGGCGAAAACTATGGCTACACCTTC. It codes for CASSYSPGGENYGYTF.

V and J are TRBV7-9 and TRBJ1-2, with no clear D. From germline, CDR1 is SEHNR and CDR2 FQNEAQ (reference sequence). Trimming removed 5 bases from V and 0 bases from J, with 16 bases in between. The CDR3 sequence is 16 residues long. CDR3 protein: CASSPRVALANYGYTF. For the CDR3, the DNA is TGTGCCAGCAGCCCTCGGGTCGCGCTAGCTAACTATGGCTACACCTTC. Using reference TRBV7-9 and TRBJ1-2 for the parts outside the CDR3, the full variable domain is DTGVSQNPRHKITKRGQNVTFRCDPISEHNRLYWYRQTLGQGPEFLTYFQNEAQLEKSRLLSDRFSAERPKGSFSTLEIQRTEQGDSAMYLCASSPRVALANYGYTFGSGTRLTVV.

This rearrangement joins TRBV5-6 to TRBJ1-2; tentatively, D is TRBD1 (5 bases). CDR3 length: 16 amino acids. V was trimmed by 5 bases and J by 4 bases, leaving 21 bases between them. CDR1 is SGHDT and CDR2 is YYEEEE in the germline V gene. Written as DNA, the CDR3 is TGTGCCAGCAGGTGGGGGGTCATGGGATCAGTCTATGGCTACACCTTC. Translating it yields CASRWGVMGSVYGYTF.

The V call is TRBV4-1, the J call TRBJ2-2, with unresolved D. Trimming stripped 0 bases from V and 4 bases from J, with 6 bases between. Germline CDR1 and CDR2: MGHRA and YSYEKL. CDR3 length: 14 amino acids. The CDR3 reads CASSQDGATGELFF. The CDR3 coding sequence is TGCGCCAGCAGCCAAGACGGAGCCACCGGGGAGCTGTTTTTT.

The V gene is TRBV7-9, the J gene TRBJ2-4; D not resolved. The CDR3 covers 11 residues. Trimming left V 11 bases short and J 0 bases short, with 5 bases between. Germline V gene sequence: CDR1 SEHNR, CDR2 FQNEAQ (reference sequence). Here the CDR3 DNA reads TGTGCCGTCCAAGCCAAAAACATTCAGTACTTC. Its translation: CAVQAKNIQYF.

The CDR3 loop is CASAGTTDTGELFF. DNA for the CDR3: TGTGCCAGCGCCGGGACAACCGACACCGGGGAGCTGTTTTTT. The chain has TRBV25-1 and TRBJ2-2; TRBD1 is a possible D gene (6 bases). This CDR3 spans 14 amino acids. Between the trimmed V and J ends, which lost 8 bases and 3 bases, there was a span of 13 bases. The germline V gene has CDR1 MGHDK and CDR2 SYGVNS.

This clone turned up a few times. The chain uses TRBV4-1 and TRBJ2-7, with TRBD1 as a possible D gene (5 bases). This CDR3 has 17 residues. V gave up 3 bases and J gave up 0 bases, with 18 bases separating them. Germline CDR1 is MGHRA and CDR2 is YSYEKL. CDR3 sequence (DNA): TGCGCCAGCAGCCATTACCCGACAGTTCCTAGCTCCTACGAGCAGTACTTC. Encoded protein: CASSHYPTVPSSYEQYF.